What follows are 3 T cell receptor beta chains derived from one specimen sequenced in a study of T cell changes during pregnancy in multiple sclerosis (dated by TCRdb to about 2019). Receptor amplification or capture employed the immunoSEQ multiplex PCR assay. Drawn from immuneACCESS, this table holds only the in-frame rearrangements with V and J called that TCRdb kept. Clones are partly lost; checked studies trace under half to an unresolved V gene and leave the rest unexplained. Here the sample has about 71,000 clones; roughly nine tenths occur a single time. Jointly, the top ten make up under 6% of the sample. The source material was CD8+ T cells from peripheral blood mononuclear cells, sampled before pregnancy. These receptors were collected from a female donor with multiple sclerosis, enrolled in a pregnancy study.

CDR3 region: CASSGPGQGVTEAFF. Here the CDR3 DNA reads TGTGCCAGCAGCGGGCCGGGACAGGGAGTCACTGAAGCTTTCTTT. This chain connects TRBV13 to TRBJ1-1; 9 bases align to TRBD1. The CDR3 is 15 residues long. In germline, CDR1 is PRHDT, CDR2 FYEKMQ (reference sequence). Trimming removed 5 bases from V and 4 bases from J; junction bases left unmatched: 8. Variable domain in full (rest from reference TRBV13 and TRBJ1-1): AAGVIQSPRHLIKEKRETATLKCYPIPRHDTVYWYQQGPGQDPQFLISFYEKMQSDKGSIPDRFSAQQFSDYHSELNMSSLELGDSALYFCASSGPGQGVTEAFFGQGTRLTVV.

The J gene is TRBJ2-7, the V gene TRBV2; TRBD2 might be the D (5 bases). V gave up 6 bases and J gave up 1 base, with 16 bases separating them. The CDR3 extends over 15 amino acids. Germline loops: CDR1 SNHLY, CDR2 FYNNEI. The DNA for the CDR3 is TGTGCCAGCAGCCCTGGAGGTCTGTTTTCCTACGAGCAGTACTTC. It yields the protein CASSPGGLFSYEQYF.

CDR3 protein: CASRAGGPYEQYF. The CDR3 DNA sequence: TGTGCCAGCAGGGCCGGGGGGCCCTACGAGCAGTACTTC. V and J are TRBV7-8 and TRBJ2-7; possible D gene TRBD2, 7 bases. V was shortened by 6 bases and J by 2 bases, with 11 bases between the two germline ends. Looked up from germline, CDR1 is SGHVS and CDR2 is FQNEAQ. The CDR3 consists of 13 residues.